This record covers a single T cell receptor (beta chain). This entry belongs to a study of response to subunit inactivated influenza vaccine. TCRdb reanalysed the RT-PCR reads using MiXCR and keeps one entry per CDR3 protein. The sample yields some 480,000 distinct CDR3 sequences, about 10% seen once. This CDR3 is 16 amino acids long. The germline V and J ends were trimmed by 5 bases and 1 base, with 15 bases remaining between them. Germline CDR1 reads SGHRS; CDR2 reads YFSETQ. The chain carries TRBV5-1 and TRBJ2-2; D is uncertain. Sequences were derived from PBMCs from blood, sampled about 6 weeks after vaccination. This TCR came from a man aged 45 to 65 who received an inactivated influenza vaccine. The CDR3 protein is CASRPSTGLNTGELFF. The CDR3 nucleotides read TGCGCCAGCAGACCATCCACCGGGCTGAACACCGGGGAGCTGTTTTTT. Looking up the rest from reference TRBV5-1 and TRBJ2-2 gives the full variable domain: KAGVTQTPRYLIKTRGQQVTLSCSPISGHRSVSWYQQTPGQGLQFLFEYFSETQRNKGNFPGRFSGRQFSNSRSEMNVSTLELGDSALYLCASRPSTGLNTGELFFGEGSRLTVL.